This entry features one TCR beta chain sequence. The antigen remains unidentified. Germline values: CDR1 SEHNR, CDR2 FQNEAQ (reference sequence). The CDR3 has 12 amino acids. V was pared by 5 bases and J by 6 bases, with 9 bases between. The targeted sequencing depth was 1 in 200,000 to 1 in 1 million T cells. Assay: immunoSEQ multiplex PCR; the TCRdb copy retains only in-frame clones and omits some. The profile shows around 140,000 clones, roughly three quarters of them singletons. The data are from a study of cytotoxic CD8 clonotypes in ibrutinib-treated CLL. Study-wide context: There were about 12 relapsed/refractory patients and about 14 treatment-naive patients, and fewer than 18 were IGHV unmutated.

Notes on the study in general: Clonality increased at ibrutinib response, then returned toward baseline at progression. At the start, clonality exceeded age-matched healthy donors and followed circulating CD8+ T-cell counts.

This specimen consisted of PBMCs, obtained after 24 months of ibrutinib treatment. The sequence derives from a human donor with chronic lymphocytic leukemia. The gene calls are TRBV7-9 and TRBJ2-3; a weak D match, TRBD2 (6 bases). This CDR3 is CASSAGTDTQYF. DNA for the CDR3: TGTGCCAGCAGCGCGGGGACTGATACGCAGTATTTT.